Each of the 10 T cell receptor beta chains below was sequenced from the same sample in a study of blood T cells in healthy people across ages. Next came a second PCR, run for about 7 to 11 cycles, which used a sample-barcoded 5' primer along with a J-beta primer mix. TCRdb reanalysed the 5' RACE reads using MiXCR and keeps one entry per CDR3 protein. Altogether about 1.6 million distinct CDR3 sequences are present, about 31% being singletons, with the ten largest covering over 9%. Sequencing was done on a sample of blood. All receptors derive from a woman in her 30s in good health.

This clonotype appeared once. The chain combines TRBV9 with TRBJ2-1; D tentatively fits TRBD1 or TRBD2 (6 bases each). V lost 6 bases and J lost 10, with 14 bases in between. Germline V CDR1 and CDR2: SGDLS, YYNGEE. CDR3 size: 12 residues. The CDR3 sequence is CASNGGTGEQFF. CDR3 DNA: TGTGCCAGCAACGGGGGCACAGGGGAGCAGTTCTTC. The full variable domain, completed using reference TRBV9 and TRBJ2-1, is DSGVTQTPKHLITATGQRVTLRCSPRSGDLSVYWYQQSLDQGLQFLIQYYNGEERAKGNILERFSAQQFPDLHSELNLSSLELGDSALYFCASNGGTGEQFFGPGTRLTVL.

This chain links TRBV25-1 with TRBJ2-5; D unresolved. The CDR3 has 17 residues. Deletions cut 3 bases from V and 0 bases from J, with 17 bases between. CDR1 and CDR2 from the germline V gene are MGHDK and SYGVNS. CDR3 amino acids: CASSDLSASSYQETQYF. In DNA, the CDR3 is TGTGCCAGCAGTGACCTATCTGCTTCATCGTACCAAGAGACCCAGTACTTC.

The chain joins TRBV6-1 to TRBJ2-3; no clear D. Per germline, CDR1 MNHNS and CDR2 SASEGT. The CDR3 consists of 15 residues. With 4 bases removed from V and 6 bases from J, the gap between germline ends came to 17 bases. In DNA form, the CDR3 reads TGTGCCAGCAGTGGCTGGAGATCTACCGCGGATACGCAGTATTTT. Its translation is CASSGWRSTADTQYF.

This clonotype was detected many times. The rearrangement links TRBV29-1 to TRBJ2-7, with 9 bases identical to TRBD1. Germline-derived CDR1 and CDR2 are SQVTM and ANQGSEA. The V segment lost 3 bases and the J segment 7 bases; nucleotides outside the gene matches: 10. This CDR3 region has 14 residues. The CDR3 sequence is CSVDGDRDPYEQYF. DNA for the CDR3: TGCAGCGTTGATGGGGACAGGGATCCTTATGAGCAGTACTTC.

CDR3 coding DNA: TGCAGTGCTAGAGACCGACTAGCGGGACAAGAGTCCCAGTACTTC. As protein: CSARDRLAGQESQYF. The V call is TRBV20-1, the J call TRBJ2-7, with 11 nucleotides matching TRBD2. The germline V gene has CDR1 DFQATT and CDR2 SNEGSKA (reference sequence). The CDR3 has 15 residues. Unmatched junction bases numbered 11, after V lost 0 bases and J lost 10 bases.

Only a few counts were recorded for this clonotype. The chain recombines TRBV6-6 with TRBJ2-7; weak D call: TRBD2 (6 bases). V lost 4 bases to trimming and J lost 7 bases, with 11 bases between them. The CDR3 is made up of 12 amino acids. Germline V gene sequence: CDR1 MNHNY, CDR2 SVGAGI (reference sequence). CDR3 residues: CASSLTSEEQYF. In DNA, the CDR3 is TGTGCCAGCAGTTTGACTAGTGAGGAGCAGTACTTC.

This sequence joins TRBV20-1 and TRBJ2-1; 8 bases map to TRBD2. V was clipped by 0 bases and J by 8 bases; unmatched bases: 9. This CDR3 has 15 amino acids. Germline V gene data show CDR1 as DFQATT and CDR2 as SNEGSKA (reference sequence). CDR3 sequence (DNA): TGCAGTGCTAGAGATCGGGGGGGGATCGTCTATGAGCAGTTCTTC. Its translation: CSARDRGGIVYEQFF.

This clonotype was seen more than once but under ten times. In nucleotides, the CDR3 is TGTGCCAGCAGCCCCAGCCACCTAGCAGATACGCAGTATTTT. Amino acid sequence: CASSPSHLADTQYF. The chain is built from TRBV11-2 and TRBJ2-3, with no clear D. Trimming took off 5 bases at V and 4 bases at J, with 13 bases between the two ends. Germline assignment: CDR1 SGHAT and CDR2 FQNNGV. CDR3 size: 14 residues.

Many counts were recorded for this clonotype. J is TRBJ2-3 and V is TRBV4-1; 7 positions agree with TRBD2. V dropped 5 bases and J dropped 4; count of bases not matched to a gene: 3. CDR1 is MGHRA and CDR2 is YSYEKL in the germline V gene. The CDR3 loop spans 13 amino acids. DNA of the CDR3: TGCGCCAGCAGCGGGGAGGGATCAGATACGCAGTATTTT. This encodes CASSGEGSDTQYF.

This clonotype has just a few counts. This chain links TRBV10-1 with TRBJ2-1, with 10 bases that match TRBD2. The CDR3 sequence is 17 residues long. Losses at the gene ends were 3 bases for V and 3 bases for J; bases not matched to a gene: 8. Looked up from germline, CDR1 is WNHNN and CDR2 is SYGVQD (reference sequence). The CDR3 region is CASSDSIAGGLYNEQFF. CDR3 DNA: TGCGCCAGCAGTGATTCCATAGCGGGGGGCCTCTACAATGAGCAGTTCTTC.